This is a list of T cell receptor beta chains from one sample in a study of T cells in Graves' hyperthyroidism and ophthalmopathy. TCRdb re-called the multiplex PCR reads with MiXCR, one entry per CDR3 protein. The data show some 550,000 distinct CDR3 sequences, with roughly 15% seen just once and more than 3% held by the top ten. The sequencing input was blood. Receptor source: a woman aged 40 to 50 with Graves' ophthalmopathy. The CDR3 runs from the conserved cysteine through the conserved F or W. Fields, in order: CDR3 DNA, CDR3 protein, J gene, clone size, D gene, V gene. D genes are given only for firm matches. Rows may omit the clone size; those that give it use once, few, many or a size class.

TGCGCCAGCAGCTCGGGACAGGGGAGCCGTACCGGGGAGCTGTTTTTT	CASSSGQGSRTGELFF	TRBJ2-2	few	TRBD1	TRBV5-1
TGTGCCAGCAGTGAAGTCGGGGAGGTAGCCGGGGAGCTGTTTTTT	CASSEVGEVAGELFF	TRBJ2-2	.	.	TRBV6-1
TGTGCCAGCAGCCCGACAGGGGTCGGCGATGAGCAGTTCTTC	CASSPTGVGDEQFF	TRBJ2-1	.	TRBD1	TRBV7-9
TGTGCCACCAGTGATTTTAGGACAGAGGAGCTGTTTTTT	CATSDFRTEELFF	TRBJ2-2	.	.	TRBV24-1
TGTGCCAGCAGCCAAGCGCGATACGGGAACGCCTATGGCTACACCTTC	CASSQARYGNAYGYTF	TRBJ1-2	few	.	TRBV3-1
TGTGCCAGCAGTTTCGCACTAGCGGGAGGAGATACGCAGTATTTT	CASSFALAGGDTQYF	TRBJ2-3	many	TRBD2	TRBV27
TGTGCCAGCAGCTTGACAGGGGGAATCTCCTACGAGCAGTACTTC	CASSLTGGISYEQYF	TRBJ2-7	.	TRBD1	TRBV7-9
TGCAGTGCTAGGAGCGGCAGCACAGATACGCAGTATTTT	CSARSGSTDTQYF	TRBJ2-3	many	.	TRBV20-1
TGTGCCAGCAGTTCCGGACGGGGAAACTCTGGAAACACCATATATTTT	CASSSGRGNSGNTIYF	TRBJ1-3	few	.	TRBV6-1
TGTGCCAGCAGCCAACAGGAGCCGGGGGTTACTGAAGCTTTCTTT	CASSQQEPGVTEAFF	TRBJ1-1	few	.	TRBV14
TGTGCCAGCAACCAAAATCCCGGGGGGACCTCACCCCTCCACTTT	CASNQNPGGTSPLHF	TRBJ1-6	few	.	TRBV6-2/TRBV6-3
TGTGCCACCAGTGTTAGCCCGGGGCATGAGCAGTTCTTC	CATSVSPGHEQFF	TRBJ2-1	.	.	TRBV24-1
TGCAGTGCTAGAGAAGGGGCCAAGCAAGAGACCCAGTACTTC	CSAREGAKQETQYF	TRBJ2-5	many	.	TRBV20-1
TGTGCCAGCGCCCCTCAAACTAGCGGGAGGGAGAATACGCAGTATTTT	CASAPQTSGRENTQYF	TRBJ2-3	many	TRBD2	TRBV2
TGTGCCAGCAGCCCGTCTGGAAACACCATATATTTT	CASSPSGNTIYF	TRBJ1-3	many	.	TRBV9
TGCAGTGCTAGAGGAGGGAGTGATAGCAATCAGCCCCAGCATTTT	CSARGGSDSNQPQHF	TRBJ1-5	many	.	TRBV20-1
TGTGCCAGCAGTTTCCCGCGGAATGAGCAGTTCTTC	CASSFPRNEQFF	TRBJ2-1	many	.	TRBV6-2/TRBV6-3